This TCR beta chain is drawn from a study of beta chain features in type 1 diabetes. Purities in excess of 95% were seen in all sorted populations. Investigators reverse transcribed all isolated RNA, so they sequenced expressed TCRB transcripts. Some clones are missing from TCRdb's copy, which holds only in-frame ones; the method was immunoSEQ multiplex PCR. The table has over 300,000 clones, less than 9.5% seen once; the top ten hold more than 0.4%. The CDR3 sequence is 16 residues long. Germline values: CDR1 SGHRS, CDR2 YFSETQ. The germline V and J ends were trimmed by 1 base and 1 base, with 15 bases remaining between them.

Input material: central memory CD4+ T cells from blood. V is TRBV5-1 and J is TRBJ2-7; D unclear. This receptor was taken from a woman aged 18-29 years in good health. The DNA for the CDR3 is TGCGCCAGCAGCTTGTATTCGGAAGGCCCTTCCTACGAGCAGTACTTC. It encodes CASSLYSEGPSYEQYF.